Below are 2 T cell receptor beta chains sequenced from a single sample in a study of cytomegalovirus exposure and HLA in healthy donors. 13 Jbeta primers and 60 Vbeta primers were used for the PCR. Only in-frame clones appear in the TCRdb table, and some are missing; sequencing was by immunoSEQ multiplex PCR. The sample yields roughly 100,000 clones, 75% seen once. Sample: PBMCs. The receptor source for this set is a man aged 50 to 60 in good health and CMV-seronegative.

A remark on this clone: Other DNA sequences in this specimen translate into the identical CDR3. The chain combines TRBV2 with TRBJ1-3, with TRBD1 identical over 9 bases. CDR1 and CDR2 (germline): SNHLY, FYNNEI. The CDR3 is 14 residues long. V dropped 6 bases and J dropped 4; count of bases not matched to a gene: 4. The CDR3 DNA is TGTGCCAGCAGGGGGACAGGGACAGGAAACACCATATATTTT. Translated: CASRGTGTGNTIYF.

The chain uses TRBV25-1 and TRBJ2-1; TRBD2 is a possible D gene (5 bases). V dropped 3 bases and J dropped 12 bases, with 12 bases sitting between them. The CDR3 has 12 amino acids. In germline, CDR1 is MGHDK, CDR2 SYGVNS. The CDR3 protein is CASSELLGSQFF. CDR3 in DNA: TGTGCCAGCAGTGAGCTACTAGGATCGCAGTTCTTC.